The sequence of this T cell receptor beta chain was determined in a study of T cells in Graves' hyperthyroidism and ophthalmopathy. Whole-study context: Before treatment of any kind, peripheral blood was taken at initial diagnosis.

This clonotype has a count of ten or more. TCR beta CDR3 regions were amplified from RNA transcripts. An initial round of RT-PCR targeting the TCR CDR3 relied on the HTBI primer set. TCRdb analysed the multiplex PCR reads with MiXCR anew, one entry per CDR3 protein. This table has approximately 400,000 distinct CDR3 sequences, around 15% appearing once. Germline CDR1 is LNHDA and CDR2 is SQIVND (reference sequence). This CDR3 spans 17 amino acids. With 4 bases clipped from V and 4 bases from J, the junction kept 10 bases outside the gene matches. The receptor was isolated from a man aged 45-60 years with Graves' ophthalmopathy. Sequences were obtained from blood. The chain employs TRBV19 and TRBJ1-2; 12 bases match TRBD1. The CDR3 sequence: CASSTPGTGGESYGYTF. The CDR3 nucleotides are TGTGCCAGTAGTACGCCCGGGACAGGGGGCGAAAGCTATGGCTACACCTTC.